The T cell receptor (beta chain) described here comes from a study of T cells in Graves' hyperthyroidism and ophthalmopathy. RNA transcripts yielded amplified TCR beta CDR3 regions. RT-PCR in the first round (using the HTBI primer set) targeted the TCR CDR3. TCRdb processed the multiplex PCR reads anew with MiXCR; each CDR3 protein has one entry. The data show 650,000 to 850,000 distinct CDR3 sequences, approximately 19% seen once. The germline V gene encodes CDR1 MGHRA and CDR2 YSYEKL. The trim removed 0 bases at V and 3 bases at J, leaving 5 bases unmatched. The CDR3 is made up of 17 amino acids. The origin of this receptor is a woman in her 50s with Graves' hyperthyroidism that later progressed to Graves' ophthalmopathy. The sequenced sample was blood. V and J are TRBV4-1 and TRBJ1-6; TRBD1 matches 7 bases. CDR3 amino acids: CASSQDSGGGYNSPLHF. DNA of the CDR3: TGCGCCAGCAGCCAAGATTCAGGGGGGGGCTATAATTCACCCCTCCACTTT.